The rows below give T cell receptor beta chains drawn from one sample of a study of cytomegalovirus exposure and HLA in healthy donors. Profiling relied on immunoSEQ multiplex PCR, and the TCRdb table lists in-frame clones only, not all of them. The data contain about 200,000 clones, 70% to 80% of them singletons. Sequencing was carried out using PBMCs. The receptors come from a male donor in good health and CMV-seronegative. Each CDR3 is given with its conserved first and last residue. Each record gives: clone size, J gene, D gene, V gene, CDR3 protein, CDR3 DNA. A D gene is named only where the DNA matches it firmly. The size of a clone is reported for some rows only, either as once, few or many, or as a class for expanded clones.

clone size: NA; J gene: TRBJ2-2; D gene: NA; V gene: TRBV11-3; CDR3 protein: CASSLAPSRSTGELFF; CDR3 DNA: TGTGCCAGCAGCTTAGCCCCTAGCCGTAGCACCGGGGAGCTGTTTTTT
clone size: NA; J gene: TRBJ1-2; D gene: NA; V gene: TRBV6-1; CDR3 protein: CASSATENYGYTF; CDR3 DNA: TGTGCCAGCAGCGCGACAGAAAACTATGGCTACACCTTC
clone size: NA; J gene: TRBJ2-1; D gene: TRBD2; V gene: TRBV9; CDR3 protein: CASSPGLAYNEQFF; CDR3 DNA: TGTGCCAGCAGCCCGGGACTAGCCTACAATGAGCAGTTCTTC
clone size: NA; J gene: TRBJ2-7; D gene: NA; V gene: TRBV7-9; CDR3 protein: CASSLEAFREQYF; CDR3 DNA: TGTGCCAGCAGCTTAGAAGCGTTCCGGGAGCAGTACTTC
clone size: NA; J gene: TRBJ2-2; D gene: NA; V gene: TRBV7-2; CDR3 protein: CASSYFGGVANTGELFF; CDR3 DNA: TGTGCCAGCAGCTACTTCGGGGGAGTTGCGAACACCGGGGAGCTGTTTTTT
clone size: NA; J gene: TRBJ1-3; D gene: NA; V gene: TRBV6-1; CDR3 protein: CASSETPTGLGGNTIYF; CDR3 DNA: TGTGCCAGCAGTGAAACACCGACAGGTTTGGGCGGAAACACCATATATTTT
clone size: NA; J gene: TRBJ2-3; D gene: TRBD1; V gene: TRBV4-2; CDR3 protein: CASSQGGEGGADTQYF; CDR3 DNA: TGTGCCAGCAGCCAAGGGGGTGAAGGGGGCGCAGATACGCAGTATTTT
clone size: NA; J gene: TRBJ2-5; D gene: TRBD2; V gene: TRBV5-4; CDR3 protein: CASTSGREETQYF; CDR3 DNA: TGTGCCAGCACCAGCGGGAGGGAAGAGACCCAGTACTTC
clone size: NA; J gene: TRBJ2-1; D gene: TRBD1; V gene: TRBV29-1; CDR3 protein: CSVETGGSYNEQFF; CDR3 DNA: TGCAGCGTTGAAACAGGGGGCTCCTACAATGAGCAGTTCTTC
clone size: NA; J gene: TRBJ2-1; D gene: NA; V gene: TRBV15; CDR3 protein: CATSRDEGEQFF; CDR3 DNA: TGTGCCACCAGCAGAGATGAGGGTGAGCAGTTCTTC
clone size: NA; J gene: TRBJ2-2; D gene: NA; V gene: TRBV7-3; CDR3 protein: CASSLPNTGELFF; CDR3 DNA: TGTGCCAGCAGCCTCCCGAACACCGGGGAGCTGTTTTTT
clone size: NA; J gene: TRBJ2-1; D gene: NA; V gene: TRBV1; CDR3 protein: CTSRPVAGSRYEQFF; CDR3 DNA: TGCACCAGCAGGCCGGTCGCGGGATCCAGGTATGAGCAGTTCTTC
clone size: NA; J gene: TRBJ2-2; D gene: NA; V gene: TRBV6-5; CDR3 protein: CASRTTTGELFF; CDR3 DNA: TGTGCCAGCAGAACAACCACCGGGGAGCTGTTTTTT
clone size: once; J gene: TRBJ2-7; D gene: TRBD2; V gene: TRBV30; CDR3 protein: CAWGGSGVSYEQYF; CDR3 DNA: TGTGCCTGGGGAGGGAGCGGGGTTTCCTACGAGCAGTACTTC
clone size: few; J gene: TRBJ1-2; D gene: NA; V gene: TRBV7-6; CDR3 protein: CASSHQEKTTKYYGYTF; CDR3 DNA: TGTGCCAGCAGCCACCAAGAAAAGACAACAAAGTACTATGGCTACACCTTC
clone size: once; J gene: TRBJ1-2; D gene: TRBD1; V gene: TRBV9; CDR3 protein: CASSFGQGGRYGYTF; CDR3 DNA: TGTGCCAGCAGCTTCGGACAGGGAGGCCGCTATGGCTACACCTTC
clone size: NA; J gene: TRBJ1-5; D gene: NA; V gene: TRBV6-6; CDR3 protein: CASSYSAEVGSQPQHF; CDR3 DNA: TGTGCCAGCAGTTACTCGGCAGAGGTCGGTAGTCAGCCCCAGCATTTT